The rows below give T cell receptor beta chains drawn from one sample of a study of cytomegalovirus exposure and HLA in healthy donors. This table comes from immunoSEQ multiplex PCR, and its TCRdb copy is limited to in-frame clones, with some not included. The sample includes 200,000 to 250,000 clones, over 75% of them seen just once. The sample taken for sequencing was PBMCs. The receptors were sampled from a human donor in good health. CDR3s include the opening cysteine and the closing phenylalanine or tryptophan. D genes are given only for firm matches. Expanded clones are given a class, and other clones once, few, many or no size at all.

CDR3 DNA: TGTGCCAGCAGTATACGAGACAGGGAGTGGCAGTTCTTC
CDR3 protein: CASSIRDREWQFF
clone size: NA
J gene: TRBJ2-1
V gene: TRBV6-5
D gene: TRBD1

CDR3 DNA: TGCGCCAGCACGCTCGGCGGGGTCAGCACAGATACGCAGTATTTT
CDR3 protein: CASTLGGVSTDTQYF
clone size: NA
J gene: TRBJ2-3
V gene: TRBV5-1
D gene: NA

CDR3 DNA: TGCGCCAGCAGCTTTACTAGCGGGAGTGGCGCCGGGGAGCTGTTTTTT
CDR3 protein: CASSFTSGSGAGELFF
clone size: NA
J gene: TRBJ2-2
V gene: TRBV5-1
D gene: TRBD2

CDR3 DNA: TGTGCCAGCAGCGCGGGGGAGGTTGGCGGGAGGGCCATGTCGCACGTTGAGCAGTTCTTC
CDR3 protein: CASSAGEVGGRAMSHVEQFF
clone size: NA
J gene: TRBJ2-1
V gene: TRBV7-8
D gene: TRBD2

CDR3 DNA: TGTGCCAGCAGCTTATTTAAGACAGGGGAGGACGACGAGCAGTTCTTC
CDR3 protein: CASSLFKTGEDDEQFF
clone size: NA
J gene: TRBJ2-1
V gene: TRBV7-4
D gene: TRBD1

CDR3 DNA: TGTGCCAGCAGCTTAAAGTCTTGGGGGGATGAGCAGTTCTTC
CDR3 protein: CASSLKSWGDEQFF
clone size: NA
J gene: TRBJ2-1
V gene: TRBV7-9
D gene: NA

CDR3 DNA: TGTGCCACCAGCAGAGAGGCTAGCGGAATTATAGCCAAAAACATTCAGTACTTC
CDR3 protein: CATSREASGIIAKNIQYF
clone size: few
J gene: TRBJ2-4
V gene: TRBV15
D gene: TRBD2

CDR3 DNA: TGTGCCAGCAGCGTTAGCTCCTACGAGCAGTACTTC
CDR3 protein: CASSVSSYEQYF
clone size: NA
J gene: TRBJ2-7
V gene: TRBV7-2
D gene: NA

CDR3 DNA: TGTGCCAGCAGCTCGGGAACTAGCGGGACGGTACAGACCCAGTACTTC
CDR3 protein: CASSSGTSGTVQTQYF
clone size: NA
J gene: TRBJ2-5
V gene: TRBV5-8
D gene: TRBD2

CDR3 DNA: TGTGCCAGCAGTTTTGGTCTAGCGGGTTCCAATGAGCAGTTCTTC
CDR3 protein: CASSFGLAGSNEQFF
clone size: NA
J gene: TRBJ2-1
V gene: TRBV27
D gene: TRBD2

CDR3 DNA: TGTGCCAGCAGTGACGTACCGACAGGATCCTACGAGCAGTACTTC
CDR3 protein: CASSDVPTGSYEQYF
clone size: NA
J gene: TRBJ2-7
V gene: TRBV2
D gene: NA

CDR3 DNA: TGCGCCAGCAGTCAATCTAGACAGGGAAGCAATCAGCCCCAGCATTTT
CDR3 protein: CASSQSRQGSNQPQHF
clone size: NA
J gene: TRBJ1-5
V gene: TRBV23-1
D gene: TRBD1

CDR3 DNA: TGTGCCAGTAGTATCCGGAGACTCTCCGGGACAGCCGAAAACATTCAGTACTTC
CDR3 protein: CASSIRRLSGTAENIQYF
clone size: once
J gene: TRBJ2-4
V gene: TRBV19
D gene: TRBD1

CDR3 DNA: TGTGCCAGCAGTTTTAGCGGAGAGCGGGCAGATACGCAGTATTTT
CDR3 protein: CASSFSGERADTQYF
clone size: NA
J gene: TRBJ2-3
V gene: TRBV27
D gene: NA

CDR3 DNA: TGTGCTAGTGGTTTGGCCCCGACAGGGGGCGCCTACAATGAGCAGTTCTTC
CDR3 protein: CASGLAPTGGAYNEQFF
clone size: NA
J gene: TRBJ2-1
V gene: TRBV12-5
D gene: TRBD1

CDR3 DNA: TGCGCCAGCAGCTTGGCGTATAGACAGAGAGTTAACTATGGCTACACCTTC
CDR3 protein: CASSLAYRQRVNYGYTF
clone size: NA
J gene: TRBJ1-2
V gene: TRBV5-1
D gene: NA

CDR3 DNA: TGTGCCAGCAGCTTAGTAGGGACAGCGCTCACAGATACGCAGTATTTT
CDR3 protein: CASSLVGTALTDTQYF
clone size: NA
J gene: TRBJ2-3
V gene: TRBV7-9
D gene: TRBD1

CDR3 DNA: TGTGCCAGCAGCCCTAGCGGGAGCTGGGATACGCAGTATTTT
CDR3 protein: CASSPSGSWDTQYF
clone size: NA
J gene: TRBJ2-3
V gene: TRBV6-5
D gene: TRBD2

CDR3 DNA: TGCGCCAGCAGCCCCGGACAGGGGGCGAGCACCGGGGAGCTGTTTTTT
CDR3 protein: CASSPGQGASTGELFF
clone size: NA
J gene: TRBJ2-2
V gene: TRBV5-1
D gene: TRBD1

CDR3 DNA: TGTGCCAGCAGCTTAGCCCTAGCGGGAGGGATAAATGAGCAGTTCTTC
CDR3 protein: CASSLALAGGINEQFF
clone size: NA
J gene: TRBJ2-1
V gene: TRBV11-2
D gene: TRBD2

CDR3 DNA: TGCAGCGTTGACCTCAGACTTAGCGGGAGAGTGGATGAGCAGTTCTTC
CDR3 protein: CSVDLRLSGRVDEQFF
clone size: NA
J gene: TRBJ2-1
V gene: TRBV29-1
D gene: TRBD2

CDR3 DNA: TGTTCCAGCAGCCAGACAGGGGGCGAGGTCCAAGAGACCCAGTACTTC
CDR3 protein: CSSSQTGGEVQETQYF
clone size: once
J gene: TRBJ2-5
V gene: TRBV7-9
D gene: TRBD1

CDR3 DNA: TGTGCCAAAAGAGGACAGAGCAATAATTCACCCCTCCACTTT
CDR3 protein: CAKRGQSNNSPLHF
clone size: NA
J gene: TRBJ1-6
V gene: TRBV2
D gene: NA

CDR3 DNA: TGTGCCAGCAGCAGACTAGCGGGAGGTGAGCAGTTCTTC
CDR3 protein: CASSRLAGGEQFF
clone size: once
J gene: TRBJ2-1
V gene: TRBV11-3
D gene: TRBD2

CDR3 DNA: TGTGCCAGCAGCTTTCAGGGGGCGAAGGACGAGCAGTACTTC
CDR3 protein: CASSFQGAKDEQYF
clone size: NA
J gene: TRBJ2-7
V gene: TRBV7-9
D gene: TRBD1

CDR3 DNA: TGTGCCAGCAGCCCTGGTGGGAGCACTAATGAAAAACTGTTTTTT
CDR3 protein: CASSPGGSTNEKLFF
clone size: NA
J gene: TRBJ1-4
V gene: TRBV7-9
D gene: NA

CDR3 DNA: TGTGCCAGCAGTCGGGGACAGGGGGCTTACGAGCAGTACTTC
CDR3 protein: CASSRGQGAYEQYF
clone size: NA
J gene: TRBJ2-7
V gene: TRBV27
D gene: TRBD1

CDR3 DNA: TGCGCCAGCAGCCAAGTGAGTGGCACTGAAGCTTTCTTT
CDR3 protein: CASSQVSGTEAFF
clone size: few
J gene: TRBJ1-1
V gene: TRBV4-1
D gene: NA

CDR3 DNA: TGTGCCATCAGTGAGACAGAGCGGGAGGGTGTAGATACGCAGTATTTT
CDR3 protein: CAISETEREGVDTQYF
clone size: NA
J gene: TRBJ2-3
V gene: TRBV10-3
D gene: TRBD2

CDR3 DNA: TGCAGCGTTGAAGATCTTCAGGGGGCTACCTACGAGCAGTACTTC
CDR3 protein: CSVEDLQGATYEQYF
clone size: NA
J gene: TRBJ2-7
V gene: TRBV29-1
D gene: TRBD1

CDR3 DNA: TGTGCCTGGAGTCAGGGGGCTCGAACCGGGGAGCTGTTTTTT
CDR3 protein: CAWSQGARTGELFF
clone size: NA
J gene: TRBJ2-2
V gene: TRBV30
D gene: TRBD1

CDR3 DNA: TGTGCCAGCAGCCTAAGACAGGGTTGGGAGCAGTTCTTC
CDR3 protein: CASSLRQGWEQFF
clone size: few
J gene: TRBJ2-1
V gene: TRBV11-3
D gene: TRBD1

CDR3 DNA: TGTGCCAGCAGTTCCCGTACCCGGGGAAGAAGCGAGCAGTACTTC
CDR3 protein: CASSSRTRGRSEQYF
clone size: NA
J gene: TRBJ2-7
V gene: TRBV27
D gene: NA

CDR3 DNA: TGTGCCAGTAGTATAGCGAGGACTACTCCCTCCGAGCAGTACTTC
CDR3 protein: CASSIARTTPSEQYF
clone size: NA
J gene: TRBJ2-7
V gene: TRBV19
D gene: NA

CDR3 DNA: TGTGCCAGCAGCCCCGGACTAGCGGGAGCCGATACGCAGTATTTT
CDR3 protein: CASSPGLAGADTQYF
clone size: NA
J gene: TRBJ2-3
V gene: TRBV7-3
D gene: TRBD2

CDR3 DNA: TGTGCCACCCAATTCGGGGGGGGTGGGGACACTGAAGCTTTCTTT
CDR3 protein: CATQFGGGGDTEAFF
clone size: NA
J gene: TRBJ1-1
V gene: TRBV2
D gene: NA

CDR3 DNA: TGTGCCAGCAGCAAACAGGGCTCTAATGAAAAACTGTTTTTT
CDR3 protein: CASSKQGSNEKLFF
clone size: NA
J gene: TRBJ1-4
V gene: TRBV7-9
D gene: NA

CDR3 DNA: TGTGCCAGCAACCAACAGGGTGTGAACACTGAAGCTTTCTTT
CDR3 protein: CASNQQGVNTEAFF
clone size: NA
J gene: TRBJ1-1
V gene: TRBV6-1
D gene: NA

CDR3 DNA: TGTGCCAGCAGCTTAGTGGCATTTTATCGGGGATCCAAAAACACAGATACGCAGTATTTT
CDR3 protein: CASSLVAFYRGSKNTDTQYF
clone size: few
J gene: TRBJ2-3
V gene: TRBV7-6
D gene: NA

CDR3 DNA: TGTGCCAGCAAGGACTTCTTCGCTGAAGCTTTCTTT
CDR3 protein: CASKDFFAEAFF
clone size: NA
J gene: TRBJ1-1
V gene: TRBV25-1
D gene: NA

CDR3 DNA: TGTGCCAGCAGTCCAGGGGCCATCAGCTCCTACGAGCAGTACTTC
CDR3 protein: CASSPGAISSYEQYF
clone size: NA
J gene: TRBJ2-7
V gene: TRBV6-6
D gene: NA

CDR3 DNA: TGTGCCAGCACCCTATCCCCGAAACCGGGACACCCCTACGAGCAGTACTTC
CDR3 protein: CASTLSPKPGHPYEQYF
clone size: NA
J gene: TRBJ2-7
V gene: TRBV13
D gene: NA

CDR3 DNA: TGTGCCAGTAGTATCCTCGGAGGGGGCGTCTACGAGCAGTACTTC
CDR3 protein: CASSILGGGVYEQYF
clone size: NA
J gene: TRBJ2-7
V gene: TRBV19
D gene: NA

CDR3 DNA: TGTGCCAGCAGCTTGGGGGGGGCTCTGGACACTGAAGCTTTCTTT
CDR3 protein: CASSLGGALDTEAFF
clone size: NA
J gene: TRBJ1-1
V gene: TRBV7-6
D gene: NA

CDR3 DNA: TGTGCCAGCAGCTTATCACCGAGACAGGGTACCAATCAGCCCCAGCATTTT
CDR3 protein: CASSLSPRQGTNQPQHF
clone size: NA
J gene: TRBJ1-5
V gene: TRBV7-6
D gene: TRBD1

CDR3 DNA: TGTGCCAGCTCAACCACTAGCGTAAACTCCTACGAGCAGTACTTC
CDR3 protein: CASSTTSVNSYEQYF
clone size: NA
J gene: TRBJ2-7
V gene: TRBV18
D gene: TRBD2

CDR3 DNA: TGCGCCAGCAGCCGGACTAGCGGGAGGGGAGAGACCCAGTACTTC
CDR3 protein: CASSRTSGRGETQYF
clone size: once
J gene: TRBJ2-5
V gene: TRBV5-1
D gene: TRBD2

CDR3 DNA: TGTGCCAGCAGTTCGGTGACTAGCGGGGGACAAGAGACCCAGTACTTC
CDR3 protein: CASSSVTSGGQETQYF
clone size: NA
J gene: TRBJ2-5
V gene: TRBV27
D gene: TRBD2

CDR3 DNA: TGTGCCAGCAGCTTAGCGCCGGGGGGTTTTGAGACCCAGTACTTC
CDR3 protein: CASSLAPGGFETQYF
clone size: NA
J gene: TRBJ2-5
V gene: TRBV7-6
D gene: TRBD2

CDR3 DNA: TGTGCCAGCAGTTACGGAGCGGACAGTAGGGAGCAGTTCTTC
CDR3 protein: CASSYGADSREQFF
clone size: few
J gene: TRBJ2-1
V gene: TRBV6-4
D gene: NA

CDR3 DNA: TGTGCTAGTGGTTTGGTAGTGCAGGGATCGACAGATACGCAGTATTTT
CDR3 protein: CASGLVVQGSTDTQYF
clone size: NA
J gene: TRBJ2-3
V gene: TRBV12-5
D gene: NA

CDR3 DNA: TGTGCCAGCAGTTATCTAGCGGGGGTTTACAATGAGCAGTTCTTC
CDR3 protein: CASSYLAGVYNEQFF
clone size: once
J gene: TRBJ2-1
V gene: TRBV6-5
D gene: TRBD2

CDR3 DNA: TGTGCCAGCAGGCCCAGCGGGAGGGCCCACGAGCAGTACTTC
CDR3 protein: CASRPSGRAHEQYF
clone size: NA
J gene: TRBJ2-7
V gene: TRBV27
D gene: TRBD2